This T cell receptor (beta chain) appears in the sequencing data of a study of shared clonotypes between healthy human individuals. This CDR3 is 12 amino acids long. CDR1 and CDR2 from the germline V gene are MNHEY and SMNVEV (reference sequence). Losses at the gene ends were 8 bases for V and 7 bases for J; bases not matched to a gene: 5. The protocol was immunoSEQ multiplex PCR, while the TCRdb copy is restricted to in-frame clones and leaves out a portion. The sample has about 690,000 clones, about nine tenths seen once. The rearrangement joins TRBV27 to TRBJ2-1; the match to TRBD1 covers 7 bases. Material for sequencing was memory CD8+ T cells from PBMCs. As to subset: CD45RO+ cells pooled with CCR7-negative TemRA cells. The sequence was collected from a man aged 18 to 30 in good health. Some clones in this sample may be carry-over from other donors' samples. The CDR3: CASGLQGNEQFF. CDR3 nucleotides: TGTGCCAGCGGCCTACAGGGGAATGAGCAGTTCTTC.